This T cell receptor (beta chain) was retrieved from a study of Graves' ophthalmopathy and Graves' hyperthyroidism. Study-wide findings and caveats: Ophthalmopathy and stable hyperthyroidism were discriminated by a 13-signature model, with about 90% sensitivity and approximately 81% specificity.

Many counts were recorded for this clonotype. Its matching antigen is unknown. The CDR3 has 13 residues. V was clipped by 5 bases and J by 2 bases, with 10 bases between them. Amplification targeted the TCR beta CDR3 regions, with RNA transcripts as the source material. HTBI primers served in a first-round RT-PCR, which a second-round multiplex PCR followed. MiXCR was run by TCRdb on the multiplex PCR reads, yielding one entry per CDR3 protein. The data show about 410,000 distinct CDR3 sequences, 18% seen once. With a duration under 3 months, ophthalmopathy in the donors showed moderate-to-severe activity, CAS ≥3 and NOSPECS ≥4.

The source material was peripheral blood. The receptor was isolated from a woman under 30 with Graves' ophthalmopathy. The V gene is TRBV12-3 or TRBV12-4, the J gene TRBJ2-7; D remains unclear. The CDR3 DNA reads TGTGCCAGCAGTACCTTTAGGGCCTACGAGCAGTACTTC. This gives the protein CASSTFRAYEQYF.